This TCR beta chain was captured by sequencing in a study of blood T cell repertoires in COVID-19. Whole-study context: From the United States, Italy and Spain came samples of acute and convalescent COVID-19. T cells, B-cell-depleted T cells, or PBMCs provided the cDNA or gDNA that served as material.

Those designated as exposed participants met a COVID-19 case within 2 weeks before study entry. In the study's own analysis: How many nucleated cells were present was estimated from reference gene primer amplification. Sequencing used immunoSEQ multiplex PCR; TCRdb keeps in-frame clones, though not all of them. D and trimming come from the DNA, and the V and J calls and clone size come from that table. The sample lists 270,000 or so clones; roughly 85% were seen once. J gave up 4 bases and V 10 bases, and 9 bases lay outside the gene matches. This CDR3 region has 13 residues. Germline values: CDR1 MDHEN, CDR2 SYDVKM.

This sequence joins TRBV28 and TRBJ1-2; 7 bases are shared with TRBD1. This receptor was obtained from a woman between 50 and 59 years old who had been exposed to COVID-19. Material for sequencing was PBMCs or T cells enriched from blood (not recorded which). Here the CDR3 reads CATSGTEPYGYTF. For the CDR3, the DNA is TGTGCCACCTCCGGGACAGAACCCTATGGCTACACCTTC.